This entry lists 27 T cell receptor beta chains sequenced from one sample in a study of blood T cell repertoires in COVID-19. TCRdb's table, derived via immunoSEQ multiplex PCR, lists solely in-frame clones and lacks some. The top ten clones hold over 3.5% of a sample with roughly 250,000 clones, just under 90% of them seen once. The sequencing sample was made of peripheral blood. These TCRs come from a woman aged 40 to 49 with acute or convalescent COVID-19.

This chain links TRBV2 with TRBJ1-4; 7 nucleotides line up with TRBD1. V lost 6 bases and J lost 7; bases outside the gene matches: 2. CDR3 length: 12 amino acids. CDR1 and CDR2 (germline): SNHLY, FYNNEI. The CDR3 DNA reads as TGTGCCAGCAGCCGGGACAGTGAAAAACTGTTTTTT. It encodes CASSRDSEKLFF.

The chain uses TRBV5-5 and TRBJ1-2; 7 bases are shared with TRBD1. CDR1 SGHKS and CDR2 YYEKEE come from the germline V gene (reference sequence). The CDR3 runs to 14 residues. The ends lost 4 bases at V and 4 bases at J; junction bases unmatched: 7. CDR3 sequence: CASSPTGTPYGYTF. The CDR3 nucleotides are TGTGCCAGCAGCCCGACAGGGACTCCCTATGGCTACACCTTC.

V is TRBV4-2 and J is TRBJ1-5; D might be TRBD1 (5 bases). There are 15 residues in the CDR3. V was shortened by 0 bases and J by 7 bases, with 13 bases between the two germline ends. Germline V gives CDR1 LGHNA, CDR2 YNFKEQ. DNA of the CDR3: TGTGCCAGCAGCCAAGATCTCGGGGAGGGGCAGCCCCAGCATTTT. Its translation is CASSQDLGEGQPQHF.

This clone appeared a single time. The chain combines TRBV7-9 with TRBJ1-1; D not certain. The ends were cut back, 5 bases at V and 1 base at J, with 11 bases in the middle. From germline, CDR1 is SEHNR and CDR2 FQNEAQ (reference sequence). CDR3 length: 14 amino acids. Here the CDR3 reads CASSATAPNTEAFF. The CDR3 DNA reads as TGTGCCAGCAGCGCTACAGCACCGAACACTGAAGCTTTCTTT.

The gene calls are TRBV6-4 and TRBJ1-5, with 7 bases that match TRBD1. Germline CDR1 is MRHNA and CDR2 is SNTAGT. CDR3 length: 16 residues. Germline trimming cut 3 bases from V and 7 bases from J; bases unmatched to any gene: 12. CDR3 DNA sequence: TGTGCCAGCAGTGAGGCCTACAGGGGAGAACGGCAGCCCCAGCATTTT. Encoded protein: CASSEAYRGERQPQHF.

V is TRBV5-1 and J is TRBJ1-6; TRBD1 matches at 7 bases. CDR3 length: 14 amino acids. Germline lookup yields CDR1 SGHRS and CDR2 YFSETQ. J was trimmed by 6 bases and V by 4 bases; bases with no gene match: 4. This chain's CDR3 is CASSQGQSNSPLHF. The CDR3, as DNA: TGCGCCAGCAGCCAGGGACAGAGTAATTCACCCCTCCACTTT.

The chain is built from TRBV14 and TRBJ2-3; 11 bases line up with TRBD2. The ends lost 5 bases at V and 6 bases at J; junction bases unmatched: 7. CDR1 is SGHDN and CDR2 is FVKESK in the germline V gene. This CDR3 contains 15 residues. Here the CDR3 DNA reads TGTGCCAGCAGCGCACTAGCGGGGGCCGGCGATACGCAGTATTTT. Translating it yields CASSALAGAGDTQYF.

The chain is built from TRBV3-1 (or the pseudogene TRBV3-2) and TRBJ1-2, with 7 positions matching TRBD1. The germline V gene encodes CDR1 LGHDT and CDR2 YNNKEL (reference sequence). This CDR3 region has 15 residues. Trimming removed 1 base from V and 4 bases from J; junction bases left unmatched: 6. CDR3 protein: CASSQGQGNGYGYTF. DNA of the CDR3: TGTGCCAGCAGCCAAGGACAGGGTAATGGCTATGGCTACACCTTC.

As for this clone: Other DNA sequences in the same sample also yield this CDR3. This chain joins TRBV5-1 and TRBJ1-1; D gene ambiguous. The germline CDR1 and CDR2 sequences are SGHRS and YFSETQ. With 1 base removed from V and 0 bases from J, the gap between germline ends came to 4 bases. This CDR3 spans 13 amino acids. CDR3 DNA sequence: TGCGCCAGCAGCTTGACAGTGAACACTGAAGCTTTCTTT. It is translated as CASSLTVNTEAFF. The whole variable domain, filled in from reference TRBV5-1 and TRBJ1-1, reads KAGVTQTPRYLIKTRGQQVTLSCSPISGHRSVSWYQQTPGQGLQFLFEYFSETQRNKGNFPGRFSGRQFSNSRSEMNVSTLELGDSALYLCASSLTVNTEAFFGQGTRLTVV.

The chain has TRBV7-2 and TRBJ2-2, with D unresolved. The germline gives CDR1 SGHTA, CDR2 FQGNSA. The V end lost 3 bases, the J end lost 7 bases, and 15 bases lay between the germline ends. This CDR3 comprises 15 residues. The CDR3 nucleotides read TGTGCCAGCAGCTTTAGCCGGGTCAGCAGCGGGGAGCTGTTTTTT. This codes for CASSFSRVSSGELFF.

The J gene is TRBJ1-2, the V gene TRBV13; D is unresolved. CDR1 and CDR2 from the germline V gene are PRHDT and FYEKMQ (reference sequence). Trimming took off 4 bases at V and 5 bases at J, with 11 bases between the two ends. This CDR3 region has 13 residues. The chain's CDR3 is CASSSTDLYGYTF. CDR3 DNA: TGTGCCAGCAGCTCTACAGATTTATATGGCTACACCTTC.

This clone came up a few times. The CDR3 here is CASSVEAGQGNSPLHF. CDR3 in DNA: TGTGCCAGCAGCGTAGAGGCCGGACAGGGAAATTCACCCCTCCACTTT. The J gene is TRBJ1-6, the V gene TRBV9, with 8 bases matching TRBD1. The CDR3 runs 16 residues. Germline CDR1 SGDLS, CDR2 YYNGEE. V lost 0 bases to trimming and J lost 7 bases; unmatched junction nucleotides: 6.

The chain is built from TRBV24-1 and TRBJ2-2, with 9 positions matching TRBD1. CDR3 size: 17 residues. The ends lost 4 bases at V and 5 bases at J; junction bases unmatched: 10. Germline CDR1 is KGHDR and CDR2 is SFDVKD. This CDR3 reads CATSDHKDRGGTGELFF. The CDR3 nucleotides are TGTGCCACCAGTGACCACAAGGACAGGGGAGGGACCGGGGAGCTGTTTTTT.

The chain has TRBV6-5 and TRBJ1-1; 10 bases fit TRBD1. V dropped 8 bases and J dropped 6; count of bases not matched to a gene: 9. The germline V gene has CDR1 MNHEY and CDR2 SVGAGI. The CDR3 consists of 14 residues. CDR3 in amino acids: CASFSTGGVPEAFF. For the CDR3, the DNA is TGTGCCAGCTTTTCGACAGGGGGCGTACCTGAAGCTTTCTTT.

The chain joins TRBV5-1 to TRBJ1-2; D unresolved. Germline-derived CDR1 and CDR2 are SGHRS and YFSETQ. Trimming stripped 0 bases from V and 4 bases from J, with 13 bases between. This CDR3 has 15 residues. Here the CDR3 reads CASSLAGSRGYGYTF. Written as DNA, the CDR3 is TGCGCCAGCAGCTTGGCGGGTTCTCGGGGCTATGGCTACACCTTC.

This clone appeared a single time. The CDR3 DNA reads as TGCAGCGTTGTCAACAGCATGAACACTGAAGCTTTCTTT. It encodes CSVVNSMNTEAFF. The rearrangement uses TRBV29-1 and TRBJ1-1; D remains unclear. The germline V gene encodes CDR1 SQVTM and CDR2 ANQGSEA. The CDR3 totals 13 residues. Trimming removed 4 bases from V and 0 bases from J, with 9 bases in between.

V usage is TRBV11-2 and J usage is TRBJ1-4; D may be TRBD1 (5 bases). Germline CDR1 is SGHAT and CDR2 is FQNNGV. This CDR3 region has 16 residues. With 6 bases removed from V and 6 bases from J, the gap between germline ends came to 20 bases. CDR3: CASRKNLGGSDEKLFF. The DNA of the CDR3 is TGTGCCAGCAGAAAAAACCTTGGGGGGAGCGATGAAAAACTGTTTTTT.

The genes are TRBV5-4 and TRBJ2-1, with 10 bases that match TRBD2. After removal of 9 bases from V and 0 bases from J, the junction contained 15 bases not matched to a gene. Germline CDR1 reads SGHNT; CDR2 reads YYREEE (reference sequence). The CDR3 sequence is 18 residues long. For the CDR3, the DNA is TGTGCCATACCGGCGGGTAGCGGGGGGCCCAGCTCCTACAATGAGCAGTTCTTC. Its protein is CAIPAGSGGPSSYNEQFF.

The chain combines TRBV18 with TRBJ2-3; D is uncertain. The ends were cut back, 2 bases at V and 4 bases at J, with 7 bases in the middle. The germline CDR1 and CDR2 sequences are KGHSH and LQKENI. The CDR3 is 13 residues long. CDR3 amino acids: CASSPSPPDTQYF. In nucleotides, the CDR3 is TGTGCCAGCTCACCAAGCCCTCCAGATACGCAGTATTTT. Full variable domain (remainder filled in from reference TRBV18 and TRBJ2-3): NAGVMQNPRHLVRRRGQEARLRCSPMKGHSHVYWYRQLPEEGLKFMVYLQKENIIDESGMPKERFSAEFPKEGPSILRIQQVVRGDSAAYFCASSPSPPDTQYFGPGTRLTVL.

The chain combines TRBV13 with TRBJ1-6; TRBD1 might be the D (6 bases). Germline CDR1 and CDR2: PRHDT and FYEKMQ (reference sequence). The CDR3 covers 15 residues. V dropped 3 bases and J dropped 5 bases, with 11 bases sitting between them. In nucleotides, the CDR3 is TGTGCCAGCAGCTTCTGGACAGCAGATAATTCACCCCTCCACTTT. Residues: CASSFWTADNSPLHF.

Written as DNA, the CDR3 is TGCGCCAGCAAGAACCAAGAAACATATTATGGCTACACCTTC. It is translated as CASKNQETYYGYTF. The rearrangement links TRBV10-1 to TRBJ1-2; unclear D gene. Trimming left V 7 bases short and J 5 bases short, with 17 bases between. Germline CDR1 reads WNHNN; CDR2 reads SYGVQD (reference sequence). The CDR3 consists of 14 residues.

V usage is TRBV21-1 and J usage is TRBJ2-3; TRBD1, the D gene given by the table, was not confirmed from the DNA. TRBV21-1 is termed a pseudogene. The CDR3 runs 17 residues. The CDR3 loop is CASSKAPRDRSVDTQYF. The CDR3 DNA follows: TGTGCCAGCAGCAAAGCGCCCCGGGACAGGAGTGTTGATACGCAGTATTTT.

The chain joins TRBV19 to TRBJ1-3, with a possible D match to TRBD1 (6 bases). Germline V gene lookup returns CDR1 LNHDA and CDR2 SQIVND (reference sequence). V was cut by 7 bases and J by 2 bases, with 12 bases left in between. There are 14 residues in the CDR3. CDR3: CASTPTGAGNTIYF. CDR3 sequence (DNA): TGTGCCAGTACCCCGACAGGAGCTGGAAACACCATATATTTT. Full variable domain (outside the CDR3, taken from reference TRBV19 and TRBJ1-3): DGGITQSPKYLFRKEGQNVTLSCEQNLNHDAMYWYRQDPGQGLRLIYYSQIVNDFQKGDIAEGYSVSREKKESFPLTVTSAQKNPTAFYLCASTPTGAGNTIYFGEGSWLTVV.

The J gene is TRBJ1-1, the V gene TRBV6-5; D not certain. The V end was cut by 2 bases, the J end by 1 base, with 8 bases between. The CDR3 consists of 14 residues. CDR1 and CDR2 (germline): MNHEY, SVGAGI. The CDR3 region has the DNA TGTGCCAGCAGTTACAAACTTCCGAACACTGAAGCTTTCTTT. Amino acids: CASSYKLPNTEAFF.

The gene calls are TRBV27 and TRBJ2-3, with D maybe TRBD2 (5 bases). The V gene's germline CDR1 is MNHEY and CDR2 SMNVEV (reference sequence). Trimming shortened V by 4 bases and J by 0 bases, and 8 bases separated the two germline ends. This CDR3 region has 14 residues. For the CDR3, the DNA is TGTGCCAGCAGTTCACTAGATAGCACAGATACGCAGTATTTT. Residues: CASSSLDSTDTQYF.

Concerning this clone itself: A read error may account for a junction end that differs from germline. The CDR3 spells CVSSAGGGGYNEQFF. DNA of the CDR3: TGTGTCAGCAGCGCAGGCGGCGGGGGGTACAATGAGCAGTTCTTC. The gene calls are TRBV9 and TRBJ2-1; 8 nucleotides agree with TRBD2. Germline V lookup: CDR1 SGDLS, CDR2 YYNGEE. The CDR3 is made up of 15 amino acids.

CDR3 protein: CASSLTGTGSGTEAFF. The CDR3 nucleotides read TGTGCCAGCAGCTTAACCGGGACAGGATCAGGGACTGAAGCTTTCTTT. V usage is TRBV11-2 and J usage is TRBJ1-1, with 8 positions matching TRBD1. Germline CDR1 SGHAT, CDR2 FQNNGV. The V gene end was trimmed by 2 bases and the J gene end by 5 bases; junction bases not matched to a gene: 10. The CDR3 length is 16 residues. Filled out from reference TRBV11-2 and TRBJ1-1, the complete variable domain reads EAGVAQSPRYKIIEKRQSVAFWCNPISGHATLYWYQQILGQGPKLLIQFQNNGVVDDSQLPKDRFSAERLKGVDSTLKIQPAKLEDSAVYLCASSLTGTGSGTEAFFGQGTRLTVV.